This T cell receptor (beta chain) stems from a study of shared clonotypes between healthy human individuals. Looking at the study overall: Contributing individuals were a couple of females and a few males aged 18 to 49.

Only in-frame clones appear in the TCRdb table, and some are missing; sequencing was by immunoSEQ multiplex PCR. The sample yields under 1,100,000 clones, about four fifths seen once. Germline V gene data show CDR1 as ENHRY and CDR2 as SYGVKD. The V gene end was trimmed by 10 bases and the J gene end by 1 base; junction bases not matched to a gene: 19. The length of the CDR3 is 19 residues. In this sample, this clone turned up once. Donation came from healthy HIV-negative adults that had no recent acute infections or vaccinations. The TCR comes from a man younger than 35 in good health. Some clones in this sample may be carry-over from other donors' samples. The sequenced sample consisted of memory CD4+ T cells from PBMCs. Subset meaning: CD45RA-negative fraction. This sequence joins TRBV10-3 and TRBJ2-1, with 10 positions matching TRBD2. The CDR3 is CATNWGRLAGVKSYNEQFF. In DNA form, the CDR3 reads TGTGCCACGAATTGGGGTAGGCTAGCGGGAGTAAAGTCCTACAATGAGCAGTTCTTC.